Listed below are T cell receptor beta chains from one sample, sequenced in a study of Graves' ophthalmopathy and Graves' hyperthyroidism. TCRdb fed the multiplex PCR reads into MiXCR, producing one record per CDR3 protein. The sample consists of some 1.1 million distinct CDR3 sequences, about 35% of them appearing once. The sequencing sample was made of peripheral blood or thyroid tissue (not recorded which). These receptors were taken from an adult man with Graves' hyperthyroidism. CDR3s include the opening cysteine and the closing phenylalanine or tryptophan. Fields, in order: clone size, D gene, J gene, V gene, CDR3 protein, CDR3 DNA. A D gene is named only where the DNA matches it firmly. Expanded clones get a size class; other rows say once, few or many, or leave the size out.

clone size: .
D gene: .
J gene: TRBJ1-2
V gene: TRBV14
CDR3 protein: CASSPRGGYGHTF
CDR3 DNA: TGTGCCAGCAGCCCTAGGGGAGGCTATGGCCACACCTTC

clone size: many
D gene: .
J gene: TRBJ1-1
V gene: TRBV30
CDR3 protein: CAWTVLNTEAFF
CDR3 DNA: TGTGCCTGGACAGTCTTGAACACTGAAGCTTTCTTT

clone size: .
D gene: TRBD1
J gene: TRBJ1-4
V gene: TRBV20-1
CDR3 protein: CSARQGDRVDEKLFF
CDR3 DNA: TGCAGTGCTAGACAGGGGGACAGGGTCGATGAAAAACTGTTTTTT

clone size: few
D gene: .
J gene: TRBJ2-2
V gene: TRBV29-1
CDR3 protein: CSVGGTDTGELFF
CDR3 DNA: TGCAGCGTTGGAGGGACGGACACCGGGGAGCTGTTTTTT

clone size: .
D gene: .
J gene: TRBJ2-7
V gene: TRBV27
CDR3 protein: CASRPGTQYEQYF
CDR3 DNA: TGTGCCAGCAGACCCGGGACCCAGTACGAGCAGTACTTC

clone size: many
D gene: .
J gene: TRBJ1-2
V gene: TRBV19
CDR3 protein: CASSTRDGIYGYTF
CDR3 DNA: TGTGCCAGTAGTACCCGGGACGGGATCTATGGCTACACCTTC

clone size: .
D gene: TRBD1
J gene: TRBJ2-7
V gene: TRBV5-1
CDR3 protein: CASRNRQGPGLGEQYF
CDR3 DNA: TGCGCCAGCAGGAATAGACAGGGCCCTGGTCTGGGCGAGCAGTACTTC

clone size: many
D gene: .
J gene: TRBJ2-7
V gene: TRBV14
CDR3 protein: CASSQVWAEQYF
CDR3 DNA: TGTGCCAGCAGCCAAGTGTGGGCCGAGCAGTACTTC

clone size: .
D gene: .
J gene: TRBJ1-6
V gene: TRBV12-3/TRBV12-4
CDR3 protein: CASSSSGGRGSPLHF
CDR3 DNA: TGTGCCAGCAGTTCATCCGGGGGGAGAGGTTCACCCCTCCACTTT

clone size: many
D gene: .
J gene: TRBJ2-7
V gene: TRBV20-1
CDR3 protein: CSARTEHYEQYF
CDR3 DNA: TGCAGTGCTAGAACAGAGCACTACGAGCAGTACTTC

clone size: few
D gene: .
J gene: TRBJ1-4
V gene: TRBV29-1
CDR3 protein: CSVGIEAGKLFF
CDR3 DNA: TGCAGCGTTGGAATCGAGGCTGGAAAACTGTTTTTT

clone size: many
D gene: .
J gene: TRBJ1-4
V gene: TRBV5-8
CDR3 protein: CASSFQGQGREKLFF
CDR3 DNA: TGTGCCAGCAGCTTCCAAGGCCAGGGGAGGGAAAAACTGTTTTTT

clone size: many
D gene: .
J gene: TRBJ1-2
V gene: TRBV7-8
CDR3 protein: CASSHRIGVGYTF
CDR3 DNA: TGTGCCAGCAGCCACAGAATCGGGGTAGGCTACACCTTC

clone size: many
D gene: .
J gene: TRBJ2-5
V gene: TRBV7-6
CDR3 protein: CASSLGHPQETQYF
CDR3 DNA: TGTGCCAGCAGCTTAGGTCACCCTCAAGAGACCCAGTACTTC

clone size: many
D gene: TRBD1
J gene: TRBJ1-4
V gene: TRBV6-5
CDR3 protein: CASSYDRGNEKLFF
CDR3 DNA: TGTGCCAGCAGTTACGACAGGGGCAATGAAAAACTGTTTTTT

clone size: once
D gene: .
J gene: TRBJ1-4
V gene: TRBV14
CDR3 protein: CASSQLDSWEKLFF
CDR3 DNA: TGTGCCAGCAGCCAGCTCGACAGTTGGGAAAAACTGTTTTTT

clone size: few
D gene: .
J gene: TRBJ1-1
V gene: TRBV6-5
CDR3 protein: CASSSLPEIENTEAFF
CDR3 DNA: TGTGCCAGCAGTTCCCTGCCGGAGATAGAGAACACTGAAGCTTTCTTT

clone size: few
D gene: .
J gene: TRBJ1-5
V gene: TRBV7-9
CDR3 protein: CASSLAGPGKGSNQPQHF
CDR3 DNA: TGTGCCAGCAGCTTAGCGGGCCCCGGGAAGGGGAGCAATCAGCCCCAGCATTTT

clone size: many
D gene: .
J gene: TRBJ2-7
V gene: TRBV12-3/TRBV12-4
CDR3 protein: CASRKAGRKYF
CDR3 DNA: TGTGCCAGCAGAAAAGCTGGCAGGAAGTACTTC

clone size: .
D gene: .
J gene: TRBJ2-6
V gene: TRBV6-5
CDR3 protein: CASSYGGRRTEAF
CDR3 DNA: TGTGCCAGCAGTTACGGGGGGCGCCGAACTGAAGCTTTC

clone size: .
D gene: .
J gene: TRBJ1-2
V gene: TRBV29-1
CDR3 protein: CSVGADCRTYGGYTF
CDR3 DNA: TGCAGCGTTGGGGCTGATTGCCGGACCTACGGGGGCTACACCTTC

clone size: .
D gene: .
J gene: TRBJ1-3
V gene: TRBV5-8
CDR3 protein: CASSLYGEPPTGDTIYF
CDR3 DNA: TGTGCCAGCAGCTTGTACGGGGAACCGCCTACGGGAGACACCATATATTTT

clone size: .
D gene: TRBD1
J gene: TRBJ2-7
V gene: TRBV19
CDR3 protein: CASSAPGQGVFYEQYF
CDR3 DNA: TGTGCCAGTAGTGCTCCGGGACAGGGGGTTTTTTACGAGCAGTACTTC

clone size: .
D gene: .
J gene: TRBJ2-1
V gene: TRBV29-1
CDR3 protein: CSDSGVGYNEQFF
CDR3 DNA: TGCAGCGACTCTGGGGTAGGCTACAATGAGCAGTTCTTC

clone size: .
D gene: .
J gene: TRBJ1-6
V gene: TRBV30
CDR3 protein: CAWRTSGQRVNSPLHF
CDR3 DNA: TGTGCCTGGAGGACCAGCGGACAGAGAGTTAATTCACCCCTCCACTTT

clone size: many
D gene: .
J gene: TRBJ1-1
V gene: TRBV4-1
CDR3 protein: CASSQERQGSEAFF
CDR3 DNA: TGCGCCAGCAGCCAAGAAAGGCAGGGAAGTGAAGCTTTCTTT

clone size: .
D gene: TRBD1
J gene: TRBJ1-6
V gene: TRBV4-3
CDR3 protein: CASSQIGTANSPLHF
CDR3 DNA: TGCGCCAGCAGCCAAATCGGGACAGCTAATTCACCCCTCCACTTT

clone size: .
D gene: TRBD1
J gene: TRBJ2-2
V gene: TRBV3-1
CDR3 protein: CASRHRGQGGELFF
CDR3 DNA: TGTGCCAGCAGGCACAGGGGGCAAGGCGGGGAGCTGTTTTTT

clone size: .
D gene: .
J gene: TRBJ1-4
V gene: TRBV4-1
CDR3 protein: CASSQEGRIYEKLFF
CDR3 DNA: TGCGCCAGCAGCCAAGAGGGGAGAATTTATGAAAAACTGTTTTTT

clone size: once
D gene: TRBD1
J gene: TRBJ1-2
V gene: TRBV29-1
CDR3 protein: CSSEGTGPTSIYGYTF
CDR3 DNA: TGCAGCAGTGAAGGGACAGGGCCCACCTCCATCTATGGCTACACCTTC

clone size: .
D gene: .
J gene: TRBJ1-5
V gene: TRBV20-1
CDR3 protein: CSANSPGTGRRGETQHF
CDR3 DNA: TGCAGTGCTAACTCCCCTGGGACTGGGCGGCGGGGAGAGACCCAGCATTTT

clone size: few
D gene: .
J gene: TRBJ1-1
V gene: TRBV7-9
CDR3 protein: CASNPISGSGPEAFF
CDR3 DNA: TGTGCCAGCAACCCAATCTCGGGCAGCGGGCCTGAAGCTTTCTTT

clone size: .
D gene: .
J gene: TRBJ1-1
V gene: TRBV29-1
CDR3 protein: CSSSNGNTEAFF
CDR3 DNA: TGCAGCTCGTCCAATGGGAACACTGAAGCTTTCTTT

clone size: few
D gene: .
J gene: TRBJ1-2
V gene: TRBV7-9
CDR3 protein: CASSLAPGASYGYTF
CDR3 DNA: TGTGCCAGCAGCTTAGCGCCAGGGGCAAGCTATGGCTACACCTTC

clone size: .
D gene: .
J gene: TRBJ1-6
V gene: TRBV4-1
CDR3 protein: CASSQDSGENSPLHF
CDR3 DNA: TGCGCCAGCAGCCAAGATTCGGGGGAGAATTCACCCCTCCACTTT

clone size: .
D gene: TRBD2
J gene: TRBJ2-5
V gene: TRBV7-9
CDR3 protein: CASRIGGLAPETQYF
CDR3 DNA: TGTGCCAGCAGGATCGGGGGACTAGCGCCAGAGACCCAGTACTTC

clone size: .
D gene: .
J gene: TRBJ1-2
V gene: TRBV5-4
CDR3 protein: CASSLPENRVDCGYTF
CDR3 DNA: TGTGCCAGCAGCTTACCGGAGAACAGGGTCGATTGTGGCTACACCTTC

clone size: .
D gene: TRBD2
J gene: TRBJ2-7
V gene: TRBV15
CDR3 protein: CATSRDSRGYEQYF
CDR3 DNA: TGTGCCACCAGCAGAGATTCGCGGGGGTACGAGCAGTACTTC

clone size: .
D gene: TRBD1
J gene: TRBJ1-5
V gene: TRBV6-1
CDR3 protein: CASSEGTGRQPQHF
CDR3 DNA: TGTGCCAGCAGTGAAGGGACAGGGCGTCAGCCCCAGCATTTT

clone size: many
D gene: .
J gene: TRBJ2-7
V gene: TRBV14
CDR3 protein: CASSQDLGTYEQYF
CDR3 DNA: TGTGCCAGCAGCCAAGATCTGGGGACCTACGAGCAGTACTTC